This T cell receptor beta chain stems from a study of shared clonotypes between healthy human individuals. The wider study: Researchers drew samples from two women and a few men aged 18 to 49. General study results and limits: Having only a few donors restricted how much genetic and exposure-history diversity was captured.

The V end lost 7 bases, the J end lost 0 bases, and 7 bases lay between the germline ends. CDR3 size: 11 residues. Looked up from germline, CDR1 is DFQATT and CDR2 is SNEGSKA (reference sequence). Generated by immunoSEQ multiplex PCR, the TCRdb table keeps only in-frame clones and is missing some. Found here are approximately 440,000 clones, approximately 80% of them singletons; the top ten hold 12%. With regard to this clone: Its antigen remains unknown.

Sequenced material: PBMCs. The rearrangement uses TRBV20-1 and TRBJ2-7; D is uncertain. This receptor was identified in a woman aged 40 to 50 in good health. Some clones in this sample may be carry-over from other donors' samples. CDR3 coding DNA: TGCAGTGGCCAGACCTCCTACGAGCAGTACTTC. Protein: CSGQTSYEQYF.